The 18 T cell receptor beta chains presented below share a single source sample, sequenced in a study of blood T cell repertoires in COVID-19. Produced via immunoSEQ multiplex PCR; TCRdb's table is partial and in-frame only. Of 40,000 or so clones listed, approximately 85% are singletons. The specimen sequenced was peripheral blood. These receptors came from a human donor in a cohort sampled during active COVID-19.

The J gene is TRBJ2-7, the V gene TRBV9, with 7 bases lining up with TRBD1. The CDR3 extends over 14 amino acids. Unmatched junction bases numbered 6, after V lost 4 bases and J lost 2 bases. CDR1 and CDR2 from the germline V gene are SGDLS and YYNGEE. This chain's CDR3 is CASSSTGAAYEQYF. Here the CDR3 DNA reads TGTGCCAGCAGCTCAACAGGGGCAGCCTACGAGCAGTACTTC.

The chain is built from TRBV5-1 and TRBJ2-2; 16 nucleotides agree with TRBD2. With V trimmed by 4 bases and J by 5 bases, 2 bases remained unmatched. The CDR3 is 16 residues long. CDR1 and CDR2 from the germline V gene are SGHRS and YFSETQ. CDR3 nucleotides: TGCGCCAGCAGCACGGGACTAGCGGGAGGGACCGGGGAGCTGTTTTTT. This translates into CASSTGLAGGTGELFF.

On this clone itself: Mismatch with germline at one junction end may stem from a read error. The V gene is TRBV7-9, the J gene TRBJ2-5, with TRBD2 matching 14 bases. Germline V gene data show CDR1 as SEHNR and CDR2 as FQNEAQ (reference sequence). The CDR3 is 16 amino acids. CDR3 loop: CAGSLGTSGGQETQYF. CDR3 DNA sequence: TGTGCCGGCAGCTTAGGGACTAGCGGGGGCCAAGAGACCCAGTACTTC.

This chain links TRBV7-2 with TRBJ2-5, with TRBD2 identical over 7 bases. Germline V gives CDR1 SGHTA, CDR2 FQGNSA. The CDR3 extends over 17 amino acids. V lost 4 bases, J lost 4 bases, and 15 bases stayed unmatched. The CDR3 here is CASSSPSFVGGRETQYF. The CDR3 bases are TGTGCCAGCAGCTCCCCTTCGTTTGTCGGGGGGAGAGAGACCCAGTACTTC.

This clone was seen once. The CDR3: CAWSPSRWGTDTQYF. The CDR3 DNA reads TGTGCCTGGAGCCCCTCGCGGTGGGGCACAGATACGCAGTATTTT. The chain uses TRBV30 and TRBJ2-3; D is unresolved. V gave up 3 bases and J gave up 1 base, with 14 bases separating them. CDR1 and CDR2 (germline): GTSNPN, SVGIG (reference sequence). CDR3 length: 15 residues.

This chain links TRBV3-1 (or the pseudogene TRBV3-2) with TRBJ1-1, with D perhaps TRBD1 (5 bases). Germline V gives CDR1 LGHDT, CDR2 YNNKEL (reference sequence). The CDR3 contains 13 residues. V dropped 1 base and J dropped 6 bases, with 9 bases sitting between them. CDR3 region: CASSQGTHSEAFF. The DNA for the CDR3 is TGTGCCAGCAGCCAAGGGACACACTCTGAAGCTTTCTTT.

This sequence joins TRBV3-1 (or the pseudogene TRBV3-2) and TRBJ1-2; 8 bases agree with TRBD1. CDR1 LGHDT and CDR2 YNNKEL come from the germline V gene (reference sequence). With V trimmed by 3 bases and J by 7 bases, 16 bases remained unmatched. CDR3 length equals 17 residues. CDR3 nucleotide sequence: TGTGCCAGCAGCCAGGCTTTTAGGGCCAGGGGGCTGAGTGGCTACACCTTC. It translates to CASSQAFRARGLSGYTF.

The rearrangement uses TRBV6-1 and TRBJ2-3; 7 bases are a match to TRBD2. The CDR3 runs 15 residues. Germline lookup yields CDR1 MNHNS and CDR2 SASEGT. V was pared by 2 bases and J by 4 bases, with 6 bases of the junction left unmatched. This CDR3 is CASSEFGGGADTQYF. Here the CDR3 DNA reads TGTGCCAGCAGTGAATTTGGGGGAGGGGCAGATACGCAGTATTTT.

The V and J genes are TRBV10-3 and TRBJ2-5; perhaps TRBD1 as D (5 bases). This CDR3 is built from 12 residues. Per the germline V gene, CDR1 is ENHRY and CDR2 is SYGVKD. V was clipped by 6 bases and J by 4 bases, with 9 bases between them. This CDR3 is CAIRSTAETQYF. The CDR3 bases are TGTGCCATCAGGTCGACAGCAGAGACCCAGTACTTC.

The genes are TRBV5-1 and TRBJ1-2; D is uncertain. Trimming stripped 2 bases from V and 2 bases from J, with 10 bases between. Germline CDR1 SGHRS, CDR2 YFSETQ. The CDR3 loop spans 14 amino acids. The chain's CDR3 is CASSFTETNYGYTF. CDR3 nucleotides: TGCGCCAGCAGCTTCACAGAGACGAACTATGGCTACACCTTC.

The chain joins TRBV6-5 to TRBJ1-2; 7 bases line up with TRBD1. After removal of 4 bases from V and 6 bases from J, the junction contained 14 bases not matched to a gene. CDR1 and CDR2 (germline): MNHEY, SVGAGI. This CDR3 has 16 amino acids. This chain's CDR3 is CASSLGDRDIIDGYTF. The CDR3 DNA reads TGTGCCAGCAGTTTGGGCGACAGGGACATCATCGATGGCTACACCTTC.

CDR3: CASSLEQGTEAFF. CDR3 DNA: TGTGCCAGCAGCTTAGAGCAGGGCACTGAAGCTTTCTTT. The chain combines TRBV7-8 with TRBJ1-1; D is possibly TRBD1 (5 bases). Between the trimmed V and J ends, which lost 1 base and 4 bases, there was a span of 7 bases. Germline V gene data show CDR1 as SGHVS and CDR2 as FQNEAQ. This CDR3 has 13 amino acids.

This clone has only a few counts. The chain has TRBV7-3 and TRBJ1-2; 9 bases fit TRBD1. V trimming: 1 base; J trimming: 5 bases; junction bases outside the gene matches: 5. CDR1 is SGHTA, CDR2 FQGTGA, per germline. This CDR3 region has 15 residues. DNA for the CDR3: TGTGCCAGCAGCTTAATTGGGGACAGGGTTTATGGCTACACCTTC. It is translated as CASSLIGDRVYGYTF.

Written as DNA, the CDR3 is TGCGCCAGCAGTAATAGCGGGACCAGCTCCTACAATGAGCAGTTCTTC. Translating it yields CASSNSGTSSYNEQFF. The rearrangement uses TRBV10-1 and TRBJ2-1; 8 bases map to TRBD2. From germline, CDR1 is WNHNN and CDR2 SYGVQD (reference sequence). After removal of 5 bases from V and 0 bases from J, the junction contained 6 bases not matched to a gene. The CDR3 is 16 residues long.

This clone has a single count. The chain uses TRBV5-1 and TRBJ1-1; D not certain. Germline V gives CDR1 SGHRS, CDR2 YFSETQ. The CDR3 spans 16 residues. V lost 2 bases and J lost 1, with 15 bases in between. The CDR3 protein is CASSFSLGSENTEAFF. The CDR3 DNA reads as TGCGCCAGCAGCTTCTCCCTAGGCAGCGAGAACACTGAAGCTTTCTTT.

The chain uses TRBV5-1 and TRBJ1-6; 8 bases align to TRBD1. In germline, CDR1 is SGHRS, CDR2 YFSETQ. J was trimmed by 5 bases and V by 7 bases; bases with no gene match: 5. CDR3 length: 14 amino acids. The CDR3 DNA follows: TGCGCCAGCCAGGGGACAGGTGATAATTCACCCCTCCACTTT. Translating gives CASQGTGDNSPLHF.

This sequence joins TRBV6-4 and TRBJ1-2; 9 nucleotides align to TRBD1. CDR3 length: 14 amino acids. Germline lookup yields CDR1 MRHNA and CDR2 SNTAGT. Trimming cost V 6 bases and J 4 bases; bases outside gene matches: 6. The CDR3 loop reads CASSETGGAYGYTF. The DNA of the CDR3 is TGTGCCAGCAGCGAAACAGGGGGCGCCTATGGCTACACCTTC.

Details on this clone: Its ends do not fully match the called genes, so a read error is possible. The CDR3 region is CASSLPGSDTQYF. The DNA of the CDR3 is TGTGCTAGCAGCTTACCCGGGTCAGATACGCAGTATTTT. The genes are TRBV7-7 and TRBJ2-3, with D unclear. CDR1 SSHAT and CDR2 FNYEAQ come from the germline V gene (reference sequence). The CDR3 runs to 13 residues.